The clone carrying this T cell receptor (beta chain) was picked up a small number of times. This sample was taken from a study of cytomegalovirus exposure and HLA in healthy donors. The trim removed 6 bases at V and 4 bases at J, leaving 4 bases unmatched. Germline assignment: CDR1 MNHNS and CDR2 SASEGT. This CDR3 is 13 amino acids long. It was with 60 Vbeta and 13 Jbeta primers that the PCR ran. Sequencing used immunoSEQ multiplex PCR; TCRdb keeps in-frame clones, though not all of them. The sample lists 200,000 to 250,000 clones, approximately 82% seen once, with about 0.58% in the top ten. This TCR came from a woman aged 40-49 years in good health and CMV-seronegative. The specimen was PBMCs. The chain uses TRBV6-1 and TRBJ1-2, with 8 nucleotides matching TRBD1. The CDR3: CASSGQGGYGYTF. In nucleotides, the CDR3 is TGTGCCAGCAGCGGACAGGGTGGCTATGGCTACACCTTC.